A selection of T cell receptor beta chains follows, all from one sample in a study of blood T cell repertoires in COVID-19. The table came from immunoSEQ multiplex PCR; TCRdb's copy has only in-frame clones and leaves some out. The sample consists of 350,000 to 450,000 clones, roughly 84% of them appearing once. Sequencing was performed on PBMCs or T cells enriched from blood (not recorded which). The receptors here all came from a woman aged 18-35 years who had been exposed to COVID-19. The CDR3 runs from the conserved cysteine through the conserved F or W. The D gene is left open where the match is weak. Some rows have no size entry. The others give once, few or many, or a class for an expanded clone.

size	V	D	J	CDR3	DNA
.	TRBV7-2	.	TRBJ2-7	CASSLAELYEQYF	TGTGCCAGCAGCTTAGCGGAGCTCTACGAGCAGTACTTC
.	TRBV27	.	TRBJ1-6	CASSPNRERTYNSPLHF	TGTGCCAGCAGTCCAAACAGGGAAAGAACCTATAATTCACCCCTCCACTTT
.	TRBV4-2	.	TRBJ1-4	CASSQSAAGVGANEKLFF	TGTGCCAGCAGCCAAAGTGCGGCCGGGGTTGGAGCTAATGAAAAACTGTTTTTT
.	TRBV5-8	.	TRBJ1-3	CASSYGSGNTIYF	TGTGCCAGCAGTTACGGCTCTGGAAACACCATATATTTT
.	TRBV6-4	TRBD1	TRBJ2-7	CASSDSDRPDTYEQYF	TGTGCCAGCAGTGACTCGGACAGGCCTGACACCTACGAGCAGTACTTC
.	TRBV2	.	TRBJ1-5	CATAALTGNQPQHF	TGTGCCACCGCCGCCTTAACGGGCAATCAGCCCCAGCATTTT
.	TRBV5-4	TRBD2	TRBJ2-1	CASSPGTSGAGGQFF	TGTGCCAGCAGCCCCGGGACTAGCGGGGCCGGGGGGCAGTTCTTC
.	TRBV4-3	.	TRBJ2-7	CASSPLGGDEQYF	TGCGCCAGCAGCCCACTAGGGGGAGACGAGCAGTACTTC
.	TRBV18	TRBD1	TRBJ2-7	CASSPWVAGQGNEQYF	TGTGCCAGCTCACCATGGGTTGCGGGACAGGGGAACGAGCAGTACTTC
.	TRBV12-2	.	TRBJ2-1	CASRFLAEYNEQFF	TGTGCAAGTCGCTTTCTAGCGGAATACAATGAGCAGTTCTTC
.	TRBV4-2	TRBD2	TRBJ2-1	CASRRIGVAGVGGNEQFF	TGTGCCAGCAGACGCATAGGGGTAGCGGGAGTAGGTGGCAATGAGCAGTTCTTC
.	TRBV19	.	TRBJ2-7	CASGQGLGYEQYF	TGTGCCTCTGGACAAGGGCTGGGGTACGAGCAGTACTTC
.	TRBV11-2	.	TRBJ1-1	CASSPEFAGTEAFF	TGTGCCAGCAGCCCAGAGTTCGCAGGGACTGAAGCTTTCTTT
.	TRBV7-2	TRBD2	TRBJ2-7	CASSFPSGAYEQYF	TGTGCCAGCAGCTTTCCTAGCGGCGCCTACGAGCAGTACTTC
.	TRBV27	TRBD2	TRBJ2-7	CASTTGPTSGGAGEQYF	TGTGCCAGCACCACGGGGCCAACTAGCGGGGGGGCTGGCGAGCAGTACTTC
.	TRBV29-1	TRBD1	TRBJ1-4	CSVGQVLNEKLFF	TGCAGCGTGGGACAGGTCCTAAATGAAAAACTGTTTTTT
.	TRBV9	.	TRBJ1-2	CASSAGVGYTF	TGTGCCAGCAGCGCAGGGGTTGGCTACACCTTC
.	TRBV18	.	TRBJ2-5	CASSPPGGQFQETQYF	TGTGCCAGCTCACCACCGGGCGGACAGTTCCAAGAGACCCAGTACTTC
.	TRBV28	.	TRBJ1-4	CATRRGSTNEKLFF	TGTGCCACGCGAAGAGGGTCAACTAATGAAAAACTGTTTTTT
.	TRBV7-2	TRBD2	TRBJ2-1	CASSLAPRLAGGPLGEQFF	TGTGCCAGCAGCTTAGCGCCTCGGCTAGCGGGAGGGCCCCTTGGTGAGCAGTTCTTC
.	TRBV30	.	TRBJ2-7	CAWSRLGRLSYEQYF	TGTGCCTGGAGTAGGTTAGGGAGGCTCTCCTACGAGCAGTACTTC
.	TRBV6-1	.	TRBJ1-4	CASSDPTNEKLFF	TGTGCCAGCAGTGACCCAACAAATGAAAAACTGTTTTTT
.	TRBV15	TRBD1	TRBJ2-3	CATSGGDRDTDTQYF	TGTGCCACCAGCGGAGGGGACAGGGATACAGATACGCAGTATTTT
.	TRBV11-3	TRBD2	TRBJ2-1	CASSFRTSGALGRQFF	TGTGCCAGCAGCTTCCGGACTAGCGGAGCCCTCGGACGGCAGTTCTTC
once	TRBV6-5	.	TRBJ1-2	CASSYSFSGNYGYTF	TGTGCCAGCAGTTACTCGTTTTCGGGGAACTATGGCTACACCTTC
.	TRBV5-8	.	TRBJ1-4	CASSLDGGTSEKLFF	TGTGCCAGCAGCTTGGACGGAGGGACGTCTGAAAAACTGTTTTTT
.	TRBV5-1	.	TRBJ2-5	CASSSGIQETQYF	TGCGCCAGCAGCTCGGGGATACAAGAGACCCAGTACTTC
.	TRBV28	TRBD1	TRBJ2-5	CASSLRDRVETQYF	TGTGCCAGCAGTTTGAGGGACAGGGTAGAGACCCAGTACTTC
.	TRBV27	.	TRBJ1-2	CASSPLGGSANYGYTF	TGTGCCAGCAGTCCCCTGGGGGGAAGTGCTAACTATGGCTACACCTTC
.	TRBV2	TRBD2	TRBJ2-2	CASRGTSGWHGELFF	TGTGCCAGCAGGGGGACTAGCGGGTGGCATGGGGAGCTGTTTTTT
.	TRBV19	TRBD2	TRBJ2-7	CASSRGLAGGLRPEQYF	TGTGCCAGTAGCCGGGGACTAGCGGGAGGACTTCGGCCCGAGCAGTACTTC
.	TRBV20-1	.	TRBJ2-5	CSGSHGETQYF	TGCAGTGGGAGTCATGGGGAGACCCAGTACTTC
once	TRBV28	TRBD1	TRBJ1-2	CASSEAGTGANYGYTF	TGTGCCAGCAGTGAAGCCGGGACAGGAGCTAACTATGGCTACACCTTC
.	TRBV3-1/TRBV3-2	TRBD1	TRBJ1-2	CASSQRTARTMDRANYGYTF	TGTGCCAGCAGCCAACGGACCGCCCGTACAATGGACAGGGCAAACTATGGCTACACCTTC
.	TRBV6-5	.	TRBJ1-1	CASSYSNVAYTEAFF	TGTGCCAGCAGTTACTCTAACGTGGCCTACACTGAAGCTTTCTTT
.	TRBV5-1	.	TRBJ1-1	CASSLAGGNTEAFF	TGCGCCAGCAGCTTGGCGGGGGGTAACACTGAAGCTTTCTTT
once	TRBV7-2	TRBD2	TRBJ2-3	CASSLTSGRDTQYF	TGTGCCAGCAGCTTAACTAGCGGGAGAGATACGCAGTATTTT
.	TRBV19	.	TRBJ1-1	CASSIAWTQNEAFF	TGTGCCAGTAGTATAGCATGGACACAGAATGAAGCTTTCTTT
once	TRBV10-3	.	TRBJ1-2	CAISSDTFIGYTF	TGTGCCATCAGTTCGGACACCTTTATTGGCTACACCTTC
.	TRBV5-6	.	TRBJ2-7	CASTPGVGEQYF	TGTGCCAGCACCCCGGGGGTGGGAGAGCAGTACTTC
.	TRBV19	TRBD2	TRBJ2-5	CASNRKRGSGETQYF	TGTGCCAGTAATAGGAAGCGGGGATCTGGAGAGACCCAGTACTTC
.	TRBV24-1	.	TRBJ2-3	CATSDYSGGRTDTQYF	TGTGCCACCAGTGACTATTCGGGCGGGCGCACAGATACGCAGTATTTT
.	TRBV7-9	TRBD1	TRBJ2-7	CASTSTGPSYEQYF	TGTGCCAGCACCTCGACAGGGCCCTCCTACGAGCAGTACTTC
.	TRBV11-2	TRBD1	TRBJ2-7	CASSLDGDRGREKHEQYF	TGTGCCAGCAGCTTAGATGGGGACAGGGGGCGTGAGAAGCACGAGCAGTACTTC
.	TRBV28	.	TRBJ1-1	CASSAWQEENTEAFF	TGTGCCAGCAGTGCCTGGCAGGAGGAGAACACTGAAGCTTTCTTT
.	TRBV2	TRBD1	TRBJ2-7	CASRDQTGFYEQYF	TGTGCCAGCAGGGATCAGACAGGGTTCTACGAGCAGTACTTC
.	TRBV2	TRBD1	TRBJ2-7	CASSRQGGYEQYF	TGTGCCAGCAGTAGACAGGGGGGGTACGAGCAGTACTTC
.	TRBV4-3	TRBD2	TRBJ2-3	CASSQDASGGATDTQYF	TGCGCCAGCAGCCAAGATGCTAGCGGGGGGGCGACAGATACGCAGTATTTT
.	TRBV24-1	TRBD2	TRBJ2-1	CATVSSGEYNEQFF	TGTGCCACAGTCTCTAGCGGGGAGTACAATGAGCAGTTCTTC
once	TRBV9	.	TRBJ1-6	CASSFSGLSNSPLHF	TGTGCCAGCAGCTTCTCAGGGTTGTCTAATTCACCCCTCCACTTT
.	TRBV5-1	TRBD1	TRBJ2-1	CASSFGTGSNNEQFF	TGCGCCAGCAGCTTCGGGACAGGGTCCAACAATGAGCAGTTCTTC
.	TRBV19	TRBD2	TRBJ2-7	CASSPSGRAVYEQYF	TGTGCCAGTAGCCCTAGCGGGAGGGCGGTCTACGAGCAGTACTTC
.	TRBV20-1	TRBD2	TRBJ2-7	CSTGLAREQYF	TGCAGCACGGGACTAGCTCGCGAGCAGTACTTC
.	TRBV27	.	TRBJ2-7	CASSLGGAPGEQYF	TGTGCCAGCAGTTTGGGGGGGGCCCCTGGCGAGCAGTACTTC
.	TRBV5-5	.	TRBJ2-7	CASSLEGVWEQYF	TGTGCCAGCAGCTTAGAAGGGGTTTGGGAGCAGTACTTC
.	TRBV4-2	TRBD1	TRBJ1-1	CASSPTTGGWTEAFF	TGTGCCAGCAGCCCGACCACAGGGGGCTGGACTGAAGCTTTCTTT
.	TRBV3-1/TRBV3-2	.	TRBJ2-3	CASSFLADTQYF	TGTGCCAGCAGCTTTCTAGCAGATACGCAGTATTTT
.	TRBV18	.	TRBJ1-1	CASSPRRTTGQDLNTEAFF	TGTGCCAGCTCACCTCGGAGAACCACAGGGCAAGACCTGAACACTGAAGCTTTCTTT
.	TRBV15	TRBD1	TRBJ1-1	CATSGQGEGNTEAFF	TGTGCCACCAGCGGACAGGGGGAGGGTAACACTGAAGCTTTCTTT
.	TRBV5-4	.	TRBJ1-1	CASSLQGRNTEAFF	TGTGCCAGCAGCTTGCAGGGAAGGAACACTGAAGCTTTCTTT